The source of this TCR beta chain is a study of T cell repertoires in cytomegalovirus infection. About the research overall: Public TCR beta signatures were indicative of both CMV infection and a matching HLA type. General study findings and limits: In two of eight donors, the top clonotype was HLA-C-restricted CMV-specific. Using cumulative public TCR beta family frequency, the authors identified those who carried CMV together with the relevant HLA.

This CDR3 contains 13 residues. V lost 1 base to trimming and J lost 7 bases, with 9 bases between them. Germline CDR1 is SGHNT and CDR2 is YYREEE (reference sequence). TCRdb fed the reads into MiXCR, producing one record per CDR3 protein. The data contain 250,000 to 300,000 distinct CDR3 sequences, 20% to 25% of them singletons. In the case of this clonotype: Antigen unknown.

This clonotype was sampled from a human donor in good health (CMV status not recorded). Some clones in this sample may be carry-over from other donors' samples. This specimen was cultured PBMCs, taken from culture after CMV antigen stimulation. J is TRBJ2-1 and V is TRBV5-4; D not resolved. CDR3 sequence: CASSLLDENEQFF. The CDR3 nucleotides are TGTGCCAGCAGCTTGTTAGATGAGAATGAGCAGTTCTTC.